The clone carrying this T cell receptor (beta chain) has just a few counts. Isolation yielded PBMCs, at least 7 million per sample, in every case. Germline trimming cut 5 bases from V and 3 bases from J; bases unmatched to any gene: 9. The germline V gene encodes CDR1 KGHSH and CDR2 LQKENI. The CDR3 is 15 amino acids. The data were obtained in a study of blood T cells in healthy people across ages. Alongside a J-beta primer mix, a sample-barcoded 5' primer served in a second PCR lasting roughly 6 to 11 cycles. TCRdb independently ran MiXCR on the 5' RACE reads; one entry per CDR3 protein. Of about 1.7 million distinct CDR3 sequences listed, roughly 27% are singletons.

The TCR originated in a woman between 25 and 40 years old in good health. What was sequenced was blood. This chain connects TRBV18 to TRBJ2-7; 8 bases agree with TRBD2. The CDR3 sequence is CASSSLSGANYEQYF. CDR3 nucleotide sequence: TGTGCCAGCTCATCCCTTAGCGGGGCCAACTACGAGCAGTACTTC.